This is a list of T cell receptor beta chains from one sample in a study of blood T cell repertoires in COVID-19. Only in-frame clones appear in the TCRdb table, and some are missing; sequencing was by immunoSEQ multiplex PCR. In the table there are about 240,000 clones, about four fifths of which are singletons. The specimen sequenced was peripheral blood. The receptors come from a woman older than 75 with acute or convalescent COVID-19. Both conserved end residues are part of each CDR3. A D gene is named only where the DNA matches it firmly. Clone sizes are given selectively: once, few, many, or a class where the clone is expanded.

V gene: TRBV27; D gene: TRBD1; J gene: TRBJ2-1; clone size: NA; CDR3 DNA: TGTGCCAGCAGTCCCCTCAAGGGGGCTGCGTACAATGAGCAGTTCTTC; CDR3 protein: CASSPLKGAAYNEQFF
V gene: TRBV19; D gene: TRBD1; J gene: TRBJ1-1; clone size: NA; CDR3 DNA: TGTGCCAGTAGCTCGGGACAGCTGAACACTGAAGCTTTCTTT; CDR3 protein: CASSSGQLNTEAFF
V gene: TRBV10-3; D gene: NA; J gene: TRBJ1-2; clone size: NA; CDR3 DNA: TGTGCCATCAGTGAAAAGGGGAGGACATATGTTAGGGGCTACACCTTC; CDR3 protein: CAISEKGRTYVRGYTF
V gene: TRBV6-6; D gene: NA; J gene: TRBJ1-5; clone size: NA; CDR3 DNA: TGTGCCAGCAGTTGGACAGCGGAGGCTCAGCCCCAGCATTTT; CDR3 protein: CASSWTAEAQPQHF
V gene: TRBV9; D gene: TRBD1; J gene: TRBJ2-5; clone size: few; CDR3 DNA: TGTGCCAGCAGCTTCCGGACAGGGCAAGAGACCCAGTACTTC; CDR3 protein: CASSFRTGQETQYF
V gene: TRBV7-7; D gene: TRBD1; J gene: TRBJ2-1; clone size: once; CDR3 DNA: TGTGCTAGCAGCTCCGGGACAGGGGGCTGGGATGAGCAGTTCTTC; CDR3 protein: CASSSGTGGWDEQFF
V gene: TRBV2; D gene: NA; J gene: TRBJ2-5; clone size: NA; CDR3 DNA: TGTGCCAGCAGTGAAGCGCGGGGCAGCAAGGCGACCCAGTACTTC; CDR3 protein: CASSEARGSKATQYF
V gene: TRBV27; D gene: NA; J gene: TRBJ1-2; clone size: NA; CDR3 DNA: NA; CDR3 protein: CASSSSRSGLRGGYTF
V gene: TRBV3-1/TRBV3-2; D gene: TRBD1; J gene: TRBJ1-6; clone size: few; CDR3 DNA: TGTGCCAGCAGCACGACAGGGGGTCCGAATTCACCCCTCCACTTT; CDR3 protein: CASSTTGGPNSPLHF
V gene: TRBV7-2; D gene: NA; J gene: TRBJ2-3; clone size: NA; CDR3 DNA: TGTGCCAGCAGCTTAGGGACGGACTATAGCACAGATACGCAGTATTTT; CDR3 protein: CASSLGTDYSTDTQYF
V gene: TRBV4-2; D gene: NA; J gene: TRBJ1-4; clone size: once; CDR3 DNA: TGTGCCAGCAGCCAATTAACAGGGTCCACTAATGAAAAACTGTTTTTT; CDR3 protein: CASSQLTGSTNEKLFF